Following are 12 T cell receptor beta chains from one sample sequenced in a study of shared clonotypes between healthy human individuals. Profiling relied on immunoSEQ multiplex PCR, and the TCRdb table lists in-frame clones only, not all of them. This sample has about 2.4 million clones, with roughly nine tenths found just once. The source material was naive CD4+ T cells sorted from blood. Sample subset: CD45RA+ positively selected. These receptors all stem from a man aged 18 to 29 in good health.

The chain couples TRBV21-1 to TRBJ2-5; the listed D gene, TRBD1, was not tested against the DNA. TRBV21-1 is a pseudogene locus. The CDR3 contains 16 residues. Here the CDR3 reads CASSKVWDSHQETQYF. The CDR3 DNA follows: TGTGCCAGCAGCAAAGTGTGGGACAGTCACCAAGAGACCCAGTACTTC.

The J gene is TRBJ2-7, the V gene TRBV5-1, with 8 bases matching TRBD1. With V trimmed by 0 bases and J by 2 bases, 4 bases remained unmatched. The CDR3 has 15 amino acids. Germline V CDR1 and CDR2: SGHRS, YFSETQ. The DNA for the CDR3 is TGCGCCAGCAGCTTGGTTCCGGGACAGGCCTACGAGCAGTACTTC. This translates into CASSLVPGQAYEQYF.

This clone was seen just once. This chain joins TRBV6-5 and TRBJ1-1; a weak D match, TRBD1 (5 bases). V was shortened by 5 bases and J by 0 bases, with 10 bases between the two germline ends. This CDR3 comprises 14 residues. Germline CDR1 and CDR2: MNHEY and SVGAGI. The CDR3 DNA sequence: TGTGCCAGCAGTCTCGGGGCGGTGAACACTGAAGCTTTCTTT. Translating it yields CASSLGAVNTEAFF.

This chain joins TRBV18 and TRBJ2-7, with D possibly TRBD1 on 6 matching bases. Per the germline V gene, CDR1 is KGHSH and CDR2 is LQKENI. Trimming took 2 bases from V and 6 from J, leaving 14 bases between them. The CDR3 extends over 14 amino acids. The CDR3 loop is CASSPNREIREQYF. The CDR3 bases are TGTGCCAGCTCACCAAACAGGGAGATTCGCGAGCAGTACTTC.

This chain connects TRBV4-3 to TRBJ1-3; D is perhaps TRBD1 (5 bases). CDR1 and CDR2 (germline): LGHNA, YSLEER. V shed 4 bases and J shed 0 bases, with 22 bases lying between them. This CDR3 has 19 residues. CDR3: CASSRLTGTADFSGNTIYF. CDR3 coding DNA: TGCGCCAGCAGCCGATTAACCGGGACCGCGGATTTCTCTGGAAACACCATATATTTT.

The chain couples TRBV28 to TRBJ2-7; 8 positions agree with TRBD2. Germline lookup yields CDR1 MDHEN and CDR2 SYDVKM. CDR3 length equals 15 residues. Trimming removed 9 bases from V and 5 bases from J; junction bases left unmatched: 15. The chain's CDR3 is CASRPRPGGVDEQYF. CDR3 in DNA: TGTGCCAGTCGGCCCCGTCCCGGGGGGGTAGACGAGCAGTACTTC.

J is TRBJ1-3 and V is TRBV7-2; a weak D match, TRBD1 (6 bases). This CDR3 comprises 13 residues. Germline lookup yields CDR1 SGHTA and CDR2 FQGNSA. V shed 7 bases and J shed 2 bases, with 9 bases lying between them. DNA of the CDR3: TGTGCCAGCACTCAGGGGCCTGGAAACACCATATATTTT. Protein product: CASTQGPGNTIYF.

V gene TRBV7-2 combines with J gene TRBJ2-3, with TRBD2 as a possible D gene (6 bases). The germline CDR1 and CDR2 sequences are SGHTA and FQGNSA. The V end lost 11 bases, the J end lost 3 bases, and 15 bases lay between the germline ends. This CDR3 region has 13 residues. DNA for the CDR3: TGTGCCCTCGGGACTGCTAAGACAGATACGCAGTATTTT. Protein sequence: CALGTAKTDTQYF.

The chain links TRBV7-6 to TRBJ2-5; 9 positions agree with TRBD2. Trimming at V came to 0 bases and at J to 5 bases, leaving 1 base not matched to a gene. Germline V lookup: CDR1 SGHVS, CDR2 FNYEAQ. This CDR3 is built from 14 residues. The CDR3 sequence is CASSLAGTSETQYF. The CDR3 nucleotides read TGTGCCAGCAGCTTAGCAGGGACTAGCGAGACCCAGTACTTC.

Details on this clone: This sample also contains other DNA sequences that code for the same CDR3. The chain recombines TRBV7-2 with TRBJ2-7; TRBD2 matches 7 bases. Per germline, CDR1 SGHTA and CDR2 FQGNSA. The CDR3 covers 13 residues. V trimming: 4 bases; J trimming: 2 bases; junction bases outside the gene matches: 2. The CDR3, as DNA: TGTGCCAGCAGCTCTGGGACTACCTACGAGCAGTACTTC. Translating it yields CASSSGTTYEQYF. The variable domain in full, with the rest retrieved from reference TRBV7-2 and TRBJ2-7, is GAGVSQSPSNKVTEKGKDVELRCDPISGHTALYWYRQSLGQGLEFLIYFQGNSAPDKSGLPSDRFSAERTGGSVSTLTIQRTQQEDSAVYLCASSSGTTYEQYFGPGTRLTVT.

The chain employs TRBV5-1 and TRBJ2-2; D not certain. Germline V lookup: CDR1 SGHRS, CDR2 YFSETQ. Trimming shortened V by 0 bases and J by 5 bases, and 8 bases separated the two germline ends. This CDR3 spans 14 amino acids. DNA of the CDR3: TGCGCCAGCAGCTTGGGTTACGGAACCGGGGAGCTGTTTTTT. Its translation: CASSLGYGTGELFF.

V gene TRBV29-1 combines with J gene TRBJ1-1; D is ambiguous. The germline gives CDR1 SQVTM, CDR2 ANQGSEA. The CDR3 sequence is 13 residues long. Trimming pared 3 bases from V and 0 bases from J, leaving 8 bases between. This CDR3 reads CSVEGHMNTEAFF. The CDR3 DNA follows: TGCAGCGTTGAGGGCCATATGAACACTGAAGCTTTCTTT.